This paragraph covers one T cell receptor (beta chain) sequence. The target antigen is unknown. The data originate from a study of T cell responses to AZD1222 COVID-19 vaccine. The protocol was immunoSEQ multiplex PCR, while the TCRdb copy is restricted to in-frame clones and leaves out a portion. The repertoire includes under 150,000 clones, 91% of them detected once, and 2.8% sits in the top ten. Study-wide results and caveats: Females outnumbered males among donors, who were mostly white British; clonal diversity was possibly underestimated.

CDR1 and CDR2 (germline): SEHNR, FQNEAQ (reference sequence). Trimming pared 1 base from V and 11 bases from J, leaving 11 bases between. The CDR3 runs 12 residues. This TCR was recovered from an adult in good health. Sequenced here: peripheral blood, sampled on day 0 of AZD1222 vaccination. The chain joins TRBV7-9 to TRBJ1-1; weak D call: TRBD1 (5 bases). The CDR3 nucleotides are TGTGCCAGCAGCTTAGGTGGGGCCGAGGCTTTCTTT. Translating it yields CASSLGGAEAFF.